Each of the 7 T cell receptor beta chains below was sequenced from the same sample in a study of cytomegalovirus exposure and HLA in healthy donors. The PCR had 60 Vbeta and 13 Jbeta primers. Some clones are missing from TCRdb's copy, which holds only in-frame ones; the method was immunoSEQ multiplex PCR. The listing contains nearly 200,000 clones. Input material: PBMCs. The receptors derive from a boy younger than 18 in good health and CMV-seronegative.

V and J are TRBV9 and TRBJ1-4; tentatively, D is TRBD1 (6 bases). Germline V gene lookup returns CDR1 SGDLS and CDR2 YYNGEE. V lost 3 bases and J lost 5, with 14 bases in between. The CDR3 covers 15 residues. The CDR3 is CASSDDRTPNEKLFF. CDR3 coding DNA: TGTGCCAGCAGCGATGACAGGACCCCCAATGAAAAACTGTTTTTT.

The rearrangement joins TRBV27 to TRBJ2-3, with 8 bases aligning to TRBD2. The V gene end was trimmed by 5 bases and the J gene end by 5 bases; junction bases not matched to a gene: 18. This CDR3 region has 18 residues. Germline V gene sequence: CDR1 MNHEY, CDR2 SMNVEV (reference sequence). The CDR3 bases are TGTGCCAGCAGTGGATATTCTTGGGCGGGGGGCCAGCAAGATACGCAGTATTTT. This sequence encodes CASSGYSWAGGQQDTQYF.

The chain carries TRBV7-3 and TRBJ2-5, with D hard to call. The length of the CDR3 is 14 residues. In germline, CDR1 is SGHTA, CDR2 FQGTGA. With 2 bases removed from V and 2 bases from J, the gap between germline ends came to 9 bases. Written as DNA, the CDR3 is TGTGCCAGCAGCTTAGGGTCGAGGCAAGAGACCCAGTACTTC. Translating gives CASSLGSRQETQYF.

The chain has TRBV19 and TRBJ2-1, with 10 bases that match TRBD2. The CDR3 spans 13 residues. In germline, CDR1 is LNHDA, CDR2 SQIVND (reference sequence). The junction had 3 bases not matched to a gene; V was cut back by 6 bases and J by 7 bases. The CDR3 nucleotides read TGTGCCAGTAGAAAGGGACTAGCGAATGAGCAGTTCTTC. Protein sequence: CASRKGLANEQFF.

This chain connects TRBV18 to TRBJ1-1, with 11 positions matching TRBD1. The CDR3 runs 16 residues. Germline V lookup: CDR1 KGHSH, CDR2 LQKENI. Unmatched junction bases numbered 4, after V lost 1 base and J lost 3 bases. CDR3 DNA sequence: TGTGCCAGCTCACCACGGGGGACAGGGGGGGACACTGAAGCTTTCTTT. Protein sequence: CASSPRGTGGDTEAFF.

The V call is TRBV11-2, the J call TRBJ1-2; possible D gene TRBD1, 6 bases. Per germline, CDR1 SGHAT and CDR2 FQNNGV. This CDR3 contains 13 residues. Trimming stripped 5 bases from V and 2 bases from J, with 9 bases between. Here the CDR3 DNA reads TGTGCCAGCAGCCAGGGGACCAACTATGGCTACACCTTC. This translates into CASSQGTNYGYTF.

The J gene is TRBJ1-1, the V gene TRBV9; a possible D gene is TRBD1 (6 bases). Per the germline V gene, CDR1 is SGDLS and CDR2 is YYNGEE. The CDR3 length is 15 residues. Trimming shortened V by 0 bases and J by 7 bases, and 16 bases separated the two germline ends. The CDR3: CASSVEGGRIDEAFF. CDR3 sequence (DNA): TGTGCCAGCAGCGTAGAAGGGGGACGAATCGATGAAGCTTTCTTT.